This T cell receptor beta chain was profiled in a study of shared clonotypes between healthy human individuals. Overall study: The donor group consisted of a couple of women and a few men, aged 18 to 49. Each donor contributed plates that comprised three CD4 naive, three CD4 memory, two CD8 naive and one CD8 memory. Whole-study findings and limits: Sorted-subset samples were not fully sequenced, rarefaction indicated.

This CDR3 has 18 residues. Comment on this clone: Its antigen is as yet unknown.

Produced via immunoSEQ multiplex PCR; TCRdb's table is partial and in-frame only. Of a few million clones in the sample, 85% to 95% were seen once. Sequencing was carried out using naive CD4+ T cells from PBMCs. Subset: CD45RA+ positively selected. This receptor was obtained from a man in his late teens or twenties in good health. Some clones in this sample may be carry-over from other donors' samples. This sequence joins TRBV1 and TRBJ2-3; TRBD2, as called in the table, went unchecked against the DNA. TRBV1 counts as a pseudogene. CDR3 residues: CTSSHTGTSGTWADTQYF. The CDR3 coding sequence is TGCACCAGCAGCCATACCGGGACTAGCGGGACATGGGCAGATACGCAGTATTTT.